The 5 T cell receptor beta chains presented below share a single source sample, sequenced in a study of response to subunit inactivated influenza vaccine. TCRdb passed the RT-PCR reads through MiXCR, listing each CDR3 protein once. The sample has 630,000 or so distinct CDR3 sequences; around 14% are singletons. The source was PBMCs from blood, collected about 13 days after vaccination. All receptors come from a man aged 50 to 59 who received an inactivated influenza vaccine.

This clonotype was seen more than once but under ten times. CDR3 protein: CASSQKLVGETQYF. The CDR3 DNA sequence: TGTGCCAGCAGCCAAAAACTAGTTGGAGAGACCCAGTACTTC. The chain carries TRBV14 and TRBJ2-5, with D possibly being TRBD2 (5 bases). Trimming removed 2 bases from V and 4 bases from J, with 11 bases in between. The CDR3 contains 14 residues. The germline V gene has CDR1 SGHDN and CDR2 FVKESK.

This clonotype was seen more than once but under ten times. The chain joins TRBV19 to TRBJ2-1; weak D call: TRBD2 (5 bases). CDR1 is LNHDA, CDR2 SQIVND, per germline (reference sequence). The CDR3 is 12 amino acids. Trimming took off 3 bases at V and 7 bases at J, with 7 bases between the two ends. The chain's CDR3 is CASSIRLNEQFF. Written as DNA, the CDR3 is TGTGCCAGTAGTATTCGACTAAATGAGCAGTTCTTC.

The count of this clonotype is one. The CDR3 loop is CASSPPSINRNEQFF. The CDR3 DNA follows: TGTGCCAGCTCACCACCGAGTATTAATCGGAATGAGCAGTTCTTC. This chain connects TRBV18 to TRBJ2-1; D is uncertain. The CDR3 is 15 residues long. Trimming removed 0 bases from V and 7 bases from J, with 13 bases in between. The germline V gene encodes CDR1 KGHSH and CDR2 LQKENI.

This clonotype has a handful of counts. The chain carries TRBV15 and TRBJ1-1; unclear D gene. Trimming pared 5 bases from V and 6 bases from J, leaving 13 bases between. This CDR3 comprises 13 residues. Germline CDR1 and CDR2: LNHNV and YYDKDF (reference sequence). CDR3 coding DNA: TGTGCCACCAGCCTCAAGACGGGATCTGAAGCTTTCTTT. Its translation is CATSLKTGSEAFF.

The chain uses TRBV29-1 and TRBJ2-7; TRBD1 is a possible D gene (5 bases). The CDR3 sequence is 12 residues long. The V gene lost 6 bases and the J gene lost 5 bases, with 14 bases spanning the gap. In germline, CDR1 is SQVTM, CDR2 ANQGSEA. DNA for the CDR3: TGCAGCGTCGTACCCACAGGAAACGAGCAGTACTTC. This translates into CSVVPTGNEQYF.